This is a list of T cell receptor beta chains from one sample in a study of T cell responses to AZD1222 COVID-19 vaccine. Data came from immunoSEQ multiplex PCR; TCRdb stores just in-frame clones and leaves some out. This sample has roughly 76,000 clones, with about 88% found just once. Material: peripheral blood, obtained on day 0 of AZD1222 vaccination. These receptor sequences come from an adult in good health. The CDR3 runs from the conserved cysteine through the conserved F or W. The D gene is left open where the match is weak. Clone size, where shown, is once, few, many, or a class for clones that have expanded.

D gene	J gene	clone size	V gene	CDR3 DNA	CDR3 protein
NA	TRBJ1-4	few	TRBV3-1/TRBV3-2	TGTGCCAGCAGCCCGGGTTGGGGGAATACTAATGAAAAACTGTTTTTT	CASSPGWGNTNEKLFF
NA	TRBJ1-3	NA	TRBV6-5	TGTGCCAGCAGTTACTCGAATTGGGACTCTGGAAACACCATATATTTT	CASSYSNWDSGNTIYF
NA	TRBJ1-4	once	TRBV5-1	TGCGCCAGCAGCTGGGACATGATGAATGAAAAACTGTTTTTT	CASSWDMMNEKLFF
NA	TRBJ2-7	NA	TRBV2	TGTGCCAGCGGCGGAGCACCGAGGGGCGAGCAGTACTTC	CASGGAPRGEQYF
TRBD1	TRBJ1-3	NA	TRBV19	TGTGCCAGTAGCGACAGGGGTTCTGGAAACACCATATATTTT	CASSDRGSGNTIYF
NA	TRBJ1-2	NA	TRBV7-8	TGTGCCAGCAGCTTAGCTATTGGACCTACCGGCTACACCTTC	CASSLAIGPTGYTF
TRBD1	TRBJ1-3	NA	TRBV19	TGTGCCAGTAGTGCCCGGGACAGGGGGCTCGGAAACACCATATATTTT	CASSARDRGLGNTIYF
NA	TRBJ2-1	NA	TRBV21-1	TGTGCCAGCAGCAAAGGTAAGCGGGGGGCACACAATGAGCAGTTCTTC	CASSKGKRGAHNEQFF
TRBD2	TRBJ2-5	NA	TRBV2	TGTGCCAGCAAAGGGACTAGCGGGCGTGGGACCCAGTACTTC	CASKGTSGRGTQYF
TRBD2	TRBJ2-3	NA	TRBV9	TGTGCCAGCAGCGTAGGGCGGGGGGGAACCGATACGCAGTATTTT	CASSVGRGGTDTQYF
TRBD1	TRBJ2-1	NA	TRBV10-1	TGCGCCAGCAGTGATATGGGACAGGGGAGCAATGAGCAGTTCTTC	CASSDMGQGSNEQFF
NA	TRBJ1-1	NA	TRBV25-1	TGTGCCAGCAGTGATCGGTTAATGGGGAACACTGAAGCTTTCTTT	CASSDRLMGNTEAFF
TRBD2	TRBJ2-1	NA	TRBV3-1/TRBV3-2	TGTGCCAGCAGCCTAGGAGGCGGGAGGGCCGACGAGCAGTTCTTC	CASSLGGGRADEQFF
TRBD1	TRBJ1-4	NA	TRBV30	TGTGCCTGGTCTTCCAATTCCGGGACAGGGGGCCCGGCACTGTTTTTT	CAWSSNSGTGGPALFF
NA	TRBJ2-2	once	TRBV2	TGTGCCAGCAGTTTAGGGATGGGCGGCACCGGGGAGCTGTTTTTT	CASSLGMGGTGELFF
TRBD2	TRBJ2-3	NA	TRBV5-8	TGTGCCAGCAGCTCGGGACTAGCCCGAGATACGCAGTATTTT	CASSSGLARDTQYF
NA	TRBJ2-7	few	TRBV5-1	TGCGCCAGCAGCCCGGGGGGCGGGCGTCTGTATGAGCAGTACTTC	CASSPGGGRLYEQYF
NA	TRBJ1-1	NA	TRBV2	TGTGCCAGCAGTGTGAATGGGAACACTGAAGCTTTCTTT	CASSVNGNTEAFF
TRBD1	TRBJ2-1	NA	TRBV5-4	TGTGCCAGCAGTTCCGGGACAGGGGCCCGGAGTGAGCAGTTCTTC	CASSSGTGARSEQFF
TRBD1	TRBJ2-3	NA	TRBV12-5	TGTGCTAGTGGTTTGAGTAAAGGGGGCAGATCGGATACGCAGTATTTT	CASGLSKGGRSDTQYF
TRBD1	TRBJ2-1	NA	TRBV18	TGTGCCAGCTCACCACCGTGGGACAGCGAACGCTCCTACAATGAGCAGTTCTTC	CASSPPWDSERSYNEQFF
NA	TRBJ2-1	NA	TRBV19	TGTGCCAGTAGTATCGCCCCGGGCTCCTACAATGAGCAGTTCTTC	CASSIAPGSYNEQFF
TRBD2	TRBJ2-7	NA	TRBV29-1	TGCAGCGTTGTTCAGGGAGGGTCCTACGAGCAGTACTTC	CSVVQGGSYEQYF
NA	TRBJ1-3	NA	TRBV9	TGTGCCAGCAGCCCGGGACACAACTCTGGAAACACCATATATTTT	CASSPGHNSGNTIYF
NA	TRBJ1-2	NA	TRBV2	TGTGCCAGCAGTTTCCAGGGGTCGAGATATGGCTACACCTTC	CASSFQGSRYGYTF
NA	TRBJ2-1	NA	TRBV6-4	TGTGCCAGCAGTGACTCTAGATGGAGTGAGCAGTTCTTC	CASSDSRWSEQFF
NA	TRBJ1-2	NA	TRBV2	TGTGCCAGCAGTGCCAGGACAAAAGCTAACTATGGCTACACCTTC	CASSARTKANYGYTF
NA	TRBJ1-6	once	TRBV7-2	TGTGCCAGCAGCTTGGGGGGGGTCGGAAATTCACCCCTCCACTTT	CASSLGGVGNSPLHF
TRBD1	TRBJ1-2	NA	TRBV28	TGTGCCAGCAGACCAGACAGGGGGCAGGACTATGGCTACACCTTC	CASRPDRGQDYGYTF
NA	TRBJ2-2	once	TRBV3-1/TRBV3-2	TGTGCCAGCAGCCATAAGGTCACCGGGGAGCTGTTTTTT	CASSHKVTGELFF
NA	TRBJ2-1	few	TRBV30	TGTGCCTGGAGTGTAGGGTCCTACAATGAGCAGTTCTTC	CAWSVGSYNEQFF
NA	TRBJ1-2	NA	TRBV5-1	TGCGCCAGCAGCTTATCCGGGGGCTCTAACTATGGCTACACCTTC	CASSLSGGSNYGYTF
TRBD1	TRBJ2-7	NA	TRBV18	TGTGCCAGCTCACGGGACAGCTACGAGCAGTACTTC	CASSRDSYEQYF
NA	TRBJ2-2	once	TRBV2	TGTGCCAGCAGAGGACAGGGAGGGACCGGGGAGCTGTTTTTT	CASRGQGGTGELFF
TRBD1	TRBJ1-5	NA	TRBV2	TGTGCCAGCAGCGAGACAGGGGTTCAGCCCCAGCATTTT	CASSETGVQPQHF
NA	TRBJ2-1	NA	TRBV5-1	TGCGCCAGCAGCCGAATAGTTGGACAGTACAATGAGCAGTTCTTC	CASSRIVGQYNEQFF
TRBD2	TRBJ2-5	NA	TRBV3-1/TRBV3-2	TGTGCCAGCAGCCAAGAACTAGCGGGACGTGGGACCCAGTACTTC	CASSQELAGRGTQYF
TRBD1	TRBJ2-7	NA	TRBV19	TGTGCCAGTAGCCCCTTACCGGGACAGACCCTCTACGAGCAGTACTTC	CASSPLPGQTLYEQYF
NA	TRBJ1-1	NA	TRBV2	TGTGCCAGCATCTTACGGGGGGAGTCCACTGAAGCTTTCTTT	CASILRGESTEAFF
NA	TRBJ1-2	NA	TRBV5-1	TGCGCCAGCAGCTTGCCGGGGAATGCCTATGGCTACACCTTC	CASSLPGNAYGYTF
NA	TRBJ2-7	NA	TRBV3-1/TRBV3-2	TGTGCCAGCAGTCCATGGGGTTTTCACGAGCAGTACTTC	CASSPWGFHEQYF
NA	TRBJ1-3	once	TRBV6-6	TGTGCCAGCAGTTACTCTGCTGGCTCTGGAAACACCATATATTTT	CASSYSAGSGNTIYF
TRBD2	TRBJ2-6	NA	TRBV4-1	TGCGCCAGCAGCCCCCTTCAAAGGGGAGGGACTGGGGCCAACGTCCTGACTTTC	CASSPLQRGGTGANVLTF
TRBD2	TRBJ2-4	NA	TRBV12-3/TRBV12-4	TGTGCCAGCAGTTTAGGCGGGAGCGGGTACTTC	CASSLGGSGYF
TRBD1	TRBJ1-5	NA	TRBV6-5	TGTGCCAGCAGACCCGACAGGGGGAATCAGCCCCAGCATTTT	CASRPDRGNQPQHF
NA	TRBJ1-6	NA	TRBV30	TGTGCCTGGGGGGGACGGGCTGGTGGTTCACCCCTCCACTTT	CAWGGRAGGSPLHF
NA	TRBJ1-2	NA	TRBV28	TGTGCCAGCAGCGTAGTCACGTTTTTAGCTAACTATGGCTACACCTTC	CASSVVTFLANYGYTF
NA	TRBJ1-2	NA	TRBV19	TGTGCCAGTAGTATAGGTGATGGCTACACCTTC	CASSIGDGYTF
TRBD2	TRBJ2-1	once	TRBV27	TGTGCCAGCAGTTTACTGGCGGGAGGGAGTTACAATGAGCAGTTCTTC	CASSLLAGGSYNEQFF
NA	TRBJ1-2	NA	TRBV10-3	TGTGCCATCAGTGAGGGCTCCTATGGCTACACCTTC	CAISEGSYGYTF
TRBD2	TRBJ2-7	once	TRBV29-1	TGCAGCGTGGGGGGGTCTTCGCGGTACGAGCAGTACTTC	CSVGGSSRYEQYF
NA	TRBJ2-5	NA	TRBV11-2	TGTGCCAGCAGCTTAGTTCCGTCAGAGACCCAGTACTTC	CASSLVPSETQYF
NA	TRBJ2-7	NA	TRBV5-8	TGTGCCAGCAGCTTAGTGGGAGGCAACTACGAGCAGTACTTC	CASSLVGGNYEQYF
TRBD2	TRBJ2-3	NA	TRBV6-1	TGTGCCAGCAGTGAACTAGCGGGAAGCTCCACAGATACGCAGTATTTT	CASSELAGSSTDTQYF
TRBD1	TRBJ1-2	NA	TRBV5-1	TGCGCCAGCAGCTTGGCGGGACAGGGTGGCTACACCTTC	CASSLAGQGGYTF
NA	TRBJ2-5	NA	TRBV7-9	TGTGCCAGCAGCCTCTTCGAGGGGTGGGAGACCCAGTACTTC	CASSLFEGWETQYF
NA	TRBJ1-3	NA	TRBV28	TGTGCCAGCAGCGCCGCAGATTACTCTGGAAACACCATATATTTT	CASSAADYSGNTIYF